This T cell receptor (beta chain) comes out of a study of cytomegalovirus exposure and HLA in healthy donors. Study overall: The Caucasian-associated ancestry cluster contained 81% of the roughly 400 genotyped donors.

This clone has a handful of counts. The antigen remains unidentified. Amplification used 60 Vbeta primers and 13 Jbeta primers. The data were produced by immunoSEQ multiplex PCR, yet TCRdb's version contains in-frame clones alone and is incomplete. The repertoire holds 100,000 or so clones, about an eighth seen once, with around 16% in the top ten. The study's findings and limits: Earlier findings revealed that most TCR beta V segments proved productive either about 90% or about 30% of the time. Presence/absence analyses rested on an assumption that sequencing depth was roughly uniform across donors.

Looked up from germline, CDR1 is SGHRS and CDR2 is YFSETQ. Germline trimming cut 2 bases from V and 5 bases from J; bases unmatched to any gene: 4. CDR3 length equals 14 residues. The rearrangement joins TRBV5-1 to TRBJ2-7; 10 nucleotides align to TRBD1. This clonotype was obtained from a man aged 35 to 55 in good health and CMV-seropositive. The specimen was PBMCs. This CDR3 reads CASSLGDRGNEQYF. The CDR3 DNA sequence: TGCGCCAGCAGCTTAGGGGACAGGGGTAACGAGCAGTACTTC. Full variable domain (missing parts from reference TRBV5-1 and TRBJ2-7): KAGVTQTPRYLIKTRGQQVTLSCSPISGHRSVSWYQQTPGQGLQFLFEYFSETQRNKGNFPGRFSGRQFSNSRSEMNVSTLELGDSALYLCASSLGDRGNEQYFGPGTRLTVT.